These 24 T cell receptor beta chains share one sample of origin, sequenced in a study of blood T cell repertoires in COVID-19. Clones were read by immunoSEQ multiplex PCR, and TCRdb kept only the in-frame ones, dropping some. The sample contains roughly 87,000 clones, roughly 83% of which appear only once. The source material was peripheral blood. The receptors here all came from a human donor in a cohort sampled during active COVID-19.

J is TRBJ2-1 and V is TRBV6-6; the D gene is possibly TRBD2 (6 bases). Trimming removed 5 bases from V and 0 bases from J, with 11 bases in between. CDR3 size: 15 residues. Looked up from germline, CDR1 is MNHNY and CDR2 is SVGAGI (reference sequence). The CDR3 sequence is CASSAAGSSYNEQFF. The DNA of the CDR3 is TGTGCCAGCAGTGCGGCGGGGAGCTCCTACAATGAGCAGTTCTTC.

The CDR3 protein is CASRLPTGGSYNEQFF. The DNA of the CDR3 is TGTGCCAGCCGACTCCCCACAGGGGGATCCTACAATGAGCAGTTCTTC. The J gene is TRBJ2-1, the V gene TRBV28; 8 bases line up with TRBD1. Germline V gene lookup returns CDR1 MDHEN and CDR2 SYDVKM. V gave up 8 bases and J gave up 1 base; unmatched junction bases: 10. The CDR3 length is 16 residues.

This clone was counted a few times. The chain joins TRBV4-2 to TRBJ1-2; the D gene is possibly TRBD1 (5 bases). The V and J ends lost 2 bases and 8 bases respectively, with 15 bases between them. This CDR3 has 14 amino acids. CDR1 and CDR2 (germline): LGHNA, YNFKEQ. The CDR3 reads CASSQFYGALGYTF. Written as DNA, the CDR3 is TGTGCCAGCAGCCAATTCTATGGGGCTCTCGGCTACACCTTC.

V usage is TRBV19 and J usage is TRBJ2-3; 8 nucleotides match TRBD1. J lost 2 bases, V lost 5 bases, and 9 bases had no gene match. The CDR3 runs 16 residues. Germline CDR1 and CDR2: LNHDA and SQIVND (reference sequence). The chain's CDR3 is CASSARTGRITDTQYF. The CDR3, as DNA: TGTGCCAGTAGTGCAAGGACAGGGCGCATCACAGATACGCAGTATTTT. The complete variable domain, with remaining parts taken from reference TRBV19 and TRBJ2-3, reads DGGITQSPKYLFRKEGQNVTLSCEQNLNHDAMYWYRQDPGQGLRLIYYSQIVNDFQKGDIAEGYSVSREKKESFPLTVTSAQKNPTAFYLCASSARTGRITDTQYFGPGTRLTVL.

The V call is TRBV3-1 (or the pseudogene TRBV3-2), the J call TRBJ1-1; D may be TRBD1 (5 bases). Trimming stripped 2 bases from V and 0 bases from J, with 19 bases between. Per germline, CDR1 LGHDT and CDR2 YNNKEL (reference sequence). This CDR3 spans 18 amino acids. The CDR3 sequence is CASSQRTGALFMNTEAFF. The CDR3 DNA follows: TGTGCCAGCAGCCAAAGAACTGGGGCCCTATTTATGAACACTGAAGCTTTCTTT.

The chain joins TRBV30 to TRBJ2-5; D call uncertain. The CDR3 runs to 11 residues. Germline V gene data show CDR1 as GTSNPN and CDR2 as SVGIG (reference sequence). V shed 0 bases and J shed 5 bases, with 4 bases lying between them. CDR3 sequence (DNA): TGTGCCTGGAGTGTCGGTGAGACCCAGTACTTC. Translation gives CAWSVGETQYF. The complete variable domain, with remaining parts taken from reference TRBV30 and TRBJ2-5, reads SQTIHQWPATLVQPVGSPLSLECTVEGTSNPNLYWYRQAAGRGLQLLFYSVGIGQISSEVPQNLSASRPQDRQFILSSKKLLLSDSGFYLCAWSVGETQYFGPGTRLLVL.

The chain carries TRBV7-9 and TRBJ2-7; weak D call: TRBD1 (6 bases). The germline CDR1 and CDR2 sequences are SEHNR and FQNEAQ (reference sequence). Trimming removed 2 bases from V and 2 bases from J, with 10 bases in between. CDR3 length: 14 residues. The CDR3, as DNA: TGTGCCAGCAGCTTATCAGGGGCCCCCTACGAGCAGTACTTC. Protein sequence: CASSLSGAPYEQYF.

This chain connects TRBV28 to TRBJ2-7, with D possibly matching TRBD1 (6 bases). The CDR3 runs to 15 residues. The ends were cut back, 8 bases at V and 3 bases at J, with 20 bases in the middle. Germline CDR1 MDHEN, CDR2 SYDVKM. The CDR3 sequence: CASQLERQAVYEQYF. CDR3 bases: TGTGCCAGCCAGTTGGAGCGACAGGCCGTCTACGAGCAGTACTTC.

The chain employs TRBV7-2 and TRBJ2-1; the D gene is possibly TRBD2 (6 bases). With 1 base removed from V and 5 bases from J, the gap between germline ends came to 9 bases. Germline CDR1 reads SGHTA; CDR2 reads FQGNSA. There are 14 residues in the CDR3. The CDR3 DNA follows: TGTGCCAGCAGCTTAGAGGGACTGAACAATGAGCAGTTCTTC. This translates into CASSLEGLNNEQFF.

The rearrangement links TRBV9 to TRBJ2-7, with unresolved D. The CDR3 is 14 amino acids. Trimming shortened V by 4 bases and J by 3 bases, and 14 bases separated the two germline ends. Germline lookup yields CDR1 SGDLS and CDR2 YYNGEE. The CDR3 bases are TGTGCCAGCAGCCCCCGTGGAGTCGGCTACGAGCAGTACTTC. Amino acids: CASSPRGVGYEQYF.

The rearrangement links TRBV7-2 to TRBJ1-6; TRBD1 matches at 8 bases. With 3 bases clipped from V and 9 bases from J, the junction kept 4 bases outside the gene matches. The CDR3 totals 14 residues. The germline CDR1 and CDR2 sequences are SGHTA and FQGNSA. CDR3 DNA sequence: TGTGCCAGCAGCTTCGAGGGACAGGTTTCACCCCTCCACTTT. Encoded protein: CASSFEGQVSPLHF.

This chain links TRBV6-2 or TRBV6-3 with TRBJ1-4, with 7 bases aligning to TRBD1. V lost 6 bases to trimming and J lost 6 bases; unmatched junction nucleotides: 10. CDR1 is MNHEY, CDR2 SVGEGT, per germline. This CDR3 has 15 amino acids. CDR3 sequence reads: CASSNKGAEDEKLFF. CDR3 coding DNA: TGTGCCAGCAGCAATAAGGGGGCTGAAGATGAAAAACTGTTTTTT.

CDR3 DNA: TGTGCCAGCAGCCTCCTGGGAGGGAACCAGCCCCAGCATTTT. It specifies CASSLLGGNQPQHF. The chain has TRBV14 and TRBJ1-5; no clear D. Germline-derived CDR1 and CDR2 are SGHDN and FVKESK. The length of the CDR3 is 14 residues. Trimming took 4 bases from V and 7 from J, leaving 14 bases between them.

This chain uses TRBV19 with TRBJ1-2; the match to TRBD1 covers 9 bases. Germline CDR1 is LNHDA and CDR2 is SQIVND (reference sequence). This CDR3 has 13 amino acids. With V trimmed by 3 bases and J by 6 bases, 2 bases remained unmatched. CDR3 coding DNA: TGTGCCAGTAGTATTGACAGGGGGAATGGCTACACCTTC. Translated, it gives CASSIDRGNGYTF. The full variable domain, its missing parts supplied by reference TRBV19 and TRBJ1-2, is DGGITQSPKYLFRKEGQNVTLSCEQNLNHDAMYWYRQDPGQGLRLIYYSQIVNDFQKGDIAEGYSVSREKKESFPLTVTSAQKNPTAFYLCASSIDRGNGYTFGSGTRLTVV.

The V call is TRBV18, the J call TRBJ1-1; D might be TRBD1 (5 bases). With 5 bases removed from V and 1 base from J, the gap between germline ends came to 11 bases. The germline CDR1 and CDR2 sequences are KGHSH and LQKENI. This CDR3 spans 14 amino acids. The CDR3 region is CASSTFRENTEAFF. The CDR3 DNA sequence: TGTGCCAGCTCAACCTTCAGGGAGAACACTGAAGCTTTCTTT.

CDR3: CASRLGGSSGNTIYF. CDR3 nucleotide sequence: TGTGCCAGCAGACTGGGAGGGAGCTCTGGAAACACCATATATTTT. The rearrangement uses TRBV7-2 and TRBJ1-3; no reliable D call. This CDR3 spans 15 amino acids. The ends were cut back, 6 bases at V and 0 bases at J, with 12 bases in the middle. Germline CDR1 is SGHTA and CDR2 is FQGNSA.

This clone was seen just once. The V and J genes are TRBV9 and TRBJ2-3; 11 nucleotides align to TRBD2. The junction had 1 base not matched to a gene; V was cut back by 0 bases and J by 4 bases. CDR1 is SGDLS, CDR2 YYNGEE, per germline. The CDR3 totals 15 residues. The CDR3 DNA reads TGTGCCAGCAGCGTAGCGACTAGCGGGGCAGATACGCAGTATTTT. This gives the protein CASSVATSGADTQYF.

The chain links TRBV7-8 to TRBJ2-7; TRBD1 agrees at 8 bases. The V and J ends lost 5 bases and 4 bases, in that order; junction bases with no gene match: 7. CDR1 and CDR2 from the germline V gene are SGHVS and FQNEAQ. The CDR3 runs to 14 residues. In DNA form, the CDR3 reads TGTGCCAGCAGCCCCGGGACAGGAGCATACGAGCAGTACTTC. Its protein product is CASSPGTGAYEQYF.

CDR3 protein: CASSQDIGSYNSPLHF. CDR3 DNA: TGCGCCAGCAGCCAAGATATCGGCTCCTATAATTCACCCCTCCACTTT. This chain links TRBV4-3 with TRBJ1-6, with D unresolved. The V end was cut by 0 bases, the J end by 0 bases, with 6 bases between. Germline V gives CDR1 LGHNA, CDR2 YSLEER. This CDR3 region has 16 residues.

The chain recombines TRBV11-2 with TRBJ1-5; a possible D gene is TRBD1 (5 bases). V lost 5 bases and J 5 bases, leaving 13 bases between the germline ends. The V gene's germline CDR1 is SGHAT and CDR2 FQNNGV. This CDR3 is built from 14 residues. The CDR3 loop reads CASSQNPRDQPQHF. DNA of the CDR3: TGTGCCAGCAGCCAAAATCCCAGGGATCAGCCCCAGCATTTT.

This sequence joins TRBV11-1 and TRBJ2-1; 7 positions match TRBD1. The germline CDR1 and CDR2 sequences are SGHAT and FQDESV (reference sequence). This CDR3 contains 16 residues. V shed 1 base and J 8 bases; nucleotides not matched to a gene: 11. The CDR3 sequence is CASSLGRQGVFDEQFF. In nucleotides, the CDR3 is TGTGCCAGCAGCTTAGGGCGACAGGGTGTTTTCGATGAGCAGTTCTTC.

This clone was observed a single time. J is TRBJ2-3 and V is TRBV29-1; possible D gene TRBD2, 5 bases. The length of the CDR3 is 12 residues. V lost 0 bases, J lost 5 bases, and 6 bases lay in between. Germline-derived CDR1 and CDR2 are SQVTM and ANQGSEA. The CDR3: CSVEDGGDTQYF. The CDR3 DNA follows: TGCAGCGTTGAAGATGGAGGAGATACGCAGTATTTT.

The rearrangement joins TRBV11-2 to TRBJ2-3; 8 bases map to TRBD2. The CDR3 totals 14 residues. Losses at the gene ends were 5 bases for V and 5 bases for J; bases not matched to a gene: 6. Germline-derived CDR1 and CDR2 are SGHAT and FQNNGV. The CDR3 loop reads CASSPRTSLDTQYF. The CDR3 nucleotides read TGTGCCAGCAGCCCGAGGACTAGCCTAGATACGCAGTATTTT. Drawing the rest from reference TRBV11-2 and TRBJ2-3, the complete variable domain is EAGVAQSPRYKIIEKRQSVAFWCNPISGHATLYWYQQILGQGPKLLIQFQNNGVVDDSQLPKDRFSAERLKGVDSTLKIQPAKLEDSAVYLCASSPRTSLDTQYFGPGTRLTVL.

The V and J genes are TRBV11-1 and TRBJ2-1; a possible D gene is TRBD1 (5 bases). The CDR3 totals 13 residues. Germline CDR1 and CDR2: SGHAT and FQDESV (reference sequence). The V end lost 1 base, the J end lost 7 bases, and 8 bases lay between the germline ends. This CDR3 reads CASSLEQGNEQFF. The CDR3 DNA is TGTGCCAGCAGCTTAGAGCAGGGTAATGAGCAGTTCTTC.